This entry lists 22 T cell receptor beta chains sequenced from one sample in a study of glioma-infiltrating T cells. Amplification of TCR alpha and beta CDR3 regions from RNA used iRepertoire nested multiplex PCR. TCRdb used MiXCR to reprocess the multiplex PCR reads, holding one entry per CDR3 protein. The sample has some 190,000 distinct CDR3 sequences, more than 30% seen once; the top ten hold roughly 21%. Sequences were obtained from glioma tissue, nonneoplastic brain tissue, or PBMCs (not recorded which). The receptors were gathered from a human donor with low-grade glioma or glioblastoma, undergoing nonglioma brain surgery, or in good health (not recorded which).

J is TRBJ2-1 and V is TRBV6-1, with 7 bases fitting TRBD2. This CDR3 spans 16 amino acids. Germline-derived CDR1 and CDR2 are MNHNS and SASEGT. Trimming removed 4 bases from V and 2 bases from J; junction bases left unmatched: 8. The CDR3 loop reads CASSAGLSVTYNEQFF. CDR3 nucleotide sequence: TGTGCCAGCAGTGCGGGACTATCTGTCACCTACAATGAGCAGTTCTTC.

To note about this clonotype: This sequence may be a read error, since a much larger clone differs from it by one base. CDR3 in DNA: TGTGCCAGCAGTCCTCCTGGAAGCACCATATATTTT. This translates into CASSPPGSTIYF. The J gene is TRBJ1-3, the V gene TRBV3-1, with D unresolved. CDR3 length equals 12 residues. Germline CDR1 reads LGHDT; CDR2 reads YNNKEL (reference sequence).

This clonotype came up many times. The rearrangement joins TRBV19 to TRBJ2-1, with TRBD2 matching 9 bases. The CDR3 covers 15 residues. The J segment lost 5 bases and the V segment lost 3 bases, leaving 5 bases of the junction unmatched. Germline V lookup: CDR1 LNHDA, CDR2 SQIVND (reference sequence). CDR3 DNA: TGTGCCAGTAGTATGCGGGGGGGAGAAAACAATGAGCAGTTCTTC. Protein: CASSMRGGENNEQFF.

This clonotype was counted only a few times. As DNA, the CDR3 is TGTGCCTGGAGTACCGGGACTAGTAGGTTCTTC. This sequence encodes CAWSTGTSRFF. The chain joins TRBV30 to TRBJ2-1, with TRBD2 matching 8 bases. CDR1 and CDR2 from the germline V gene are GTSNPN and SVGIG (reference sequence). Trimming took 2 bases from V and 15 from J; bases not matched to a gene: 6. The CDR3 consists of 11 residues.

The rearrangement uses TRBV29-1 and TRBJ2-7; 9 nucleotides line up with TRBD1. CDR1 SQVTM and CDR2 ANQGSEA come from the germline V gene. The CDR3 runs 15 residues. The V segment lost 3 bases and the J segment 4 bases; nucleotides outside the gene matches: 10. The CDR3 loop reads CSVDRGTGRHYEQYF. CDR3 DNA: TGCAGCGTTGATCGAGGGACAGGGCGGCATTACGAGCAGTACTTC.

About this clonotype: Possible read error: a much larger clone is one base away. The chain is built from TRBV9 and TRBJ1-5; tentatively, D is TRBD1 (6 bases). The germline V gene has CDR1 SGDLS and CDR2 YYNGEE. The CDR3 length is 15 residues. V lost 0 bases to trimming and J lost 4 bases, with 11 bases between them. Here the CDR3 DNA reads TGTGCCAGCAGCGTAGGAGGGGGAATAAATCAGCCCCAGCATTTT. Translating it yields CASSVGGGINQPQHF.

This clonotype was recorded at least ten times. This chain joins TRBV6-2 or TRBV6-3 and TRBJ2-7; 7 nucleotides align to TRBD1. Looked up from germline, CDR1 is MNHEY and CDR2 is SVGEGT. The length of the CDR3 is 13 residues. V shed 6 bases and J 2 bases; nucleotides not matched to a gene: 4. CDR3 region: CASRRTGAYEQYF. In DNA, the CDR3 is TGTGCCAGCAGAAGGACAGGAGCCTACGAGCAGTACTTC.

This chain uses TRBV6-1 with TRBJ1-1, with D maybe TRBD1 (5 bases). The CDR3 sequence is 13 residues long. The germline gives CDR1 MNHNS, CDR2 SASEGT. With 8 bases removed from V and 1 base from J, the gap between germline ends came to 11 bases. This CDR3 is CASGAGTNTEAFF. The CDR3 coding sequence is TGTGCCAGCGGGGCTGGGACGAACACTGAAGCTTTCTTT.

This sequence joins TRBV12-3 or TRBV12-4 and TRBJ2-5, with 7 bases identical to TRBD2. The CDR3 has 14 residues. With V trimmed by 8 bases and J by 2 bases, 8 bases remained unmatched. Here the CDR3 DNA reads TGTGCCAGCGCTTCGCGGGGGACGCAAGAGACCCAGTACTTC. It translates to CASASRGTQETQYF.

This clonotype was detected only a few times. The chain joins TRBV5-1 to TRBJ2-3, with 7 positions matching TRBD1. The CDR3 runs 18 residues. J was trimmed by 3 bases and V by 5 bases; bases with no gene match: 18. CDR1 and CDR2 from the germline V gene are SGHRS and YFSETQ. This CDR3 is CASRRTYRDSYSTDTQYF. CDR3 nucleotide sequence: TGCGCCAGCAGGCGGACCTACCGGGACAGCTACTCTACAGATACGCAGTATTTT.

A few counts support this clonotype. V is TRBV7-9 and J is TRBJ2-1; maybe TRBD1 (5 bases). Germline V gives CDR1 SEHNR, CDR2 FQNEAQ (reference sequence). The CDR3 consists of 19 residues. V lost 5 bases and J lost 1, with 24 bases in between. This CDR3 reads CASSRGARVGLRSYNEQFF. CDR3 in DNA: TGTGCCAGCAGCCGTGGGGCGAGAGTCGGGCTTCGGTCCTACAATGAGCAGTTCTTC.

In its sample, this clonotype was seen many times. The CDR3 reads CASSARGRGNEQYF. The CDR3 DNA follows: TGTGCCAGCAGTGCCAGGGGGCGCGGGAACGAGCAGTACTTC. The chain couples TRBV27 to TRBJ2-7; 8 bases map to TRBD1. Germline V lookup: CDR1 MNHEY, CDR2 SMNVEV (reference sequence). With V trimmed by 5 bases and J by 5 bases, 8 bases remained unmatched. The CDR3 consists of 14 residues.

This clonotype showed up many times. This rearrangement joins TRBV7-9 to TRBJ1-4; TRBD1 matches at 9 bases. After removal of 5 bases from V and 8 bases from J, the junction contained 12 bases not matched to a gene. The CDR3 runs 16 residues. The V gene's germline CDR1 is SEHNR and CDR2 FQNEAQ (reference sequence). This chain's CDR3 is CASSGPGTGIGEKLFF. CDR3 nucleotides: TGTGCCAGCAGCGGTCCCGGGACAGGGATAGGCGAAAAACTGTTTTTT.

As regards this clonotype: Since a much larger clone is just one base distant, this may be a read error. This rearrangement joins TRBV2 to TRBJ1-3, with D uncertain. CDR3 length: 13 amino acids. Germline V CDR1 and CDR2: SNHLY, FYNNEI. The CDR3: CASLYYSGNSIYF. The DNA of the CDR3 is TGTGCCAGCCTCTACTACTCTGGAAACAGCATATATTTT.

The V gene is TRBV29-1, the J gene TRBJ2-3, with TRBD1 matching over 12 bases. Losses at the gene ends were 5 bases for V and 5 bases for J; bases not matched to a gene: 5. The germline gives CDR1 SQVTM, CDR2 ANQGSEA. The CDR3 spans 14 residues. In nucleotides, the CDR3 is TGCAGCGTTCAGGGACAGGGGGCGGGAGATACGCAGTATTTT. It translates to CSVQGQGAGDTQYF.

This clonotype was counted many times. The J gene is TRBJ2-7, the V gene TRBV27; tentatively, D is TRBD2 (6 bases). Germline V lookup: CDR1 MNHEY, CDR2 SMNVEV (reference sequence). The CDR3 spans 13 residues. Trimming pared 6 bases from V and 6 bases from J, leaving 15 bases between. The CDR3 loop is CASRTWQGLEQYF. The CDR3 DNA reads TGTGCCAGCAGAACTTGGCAGGGACTCGAGCAGTACTTC.

As regards this clonotype: A single base separates this from a much larger clone, so it may be a read error. The chain uses TRBV19 and TRBJ1-2; 7 nucleotides align to TRBD1. This CDR3 is 15 amino acids long. The V gene's germline CDR1 is LNHDA and CDR2 SQIVND (reference sequence). The CDR3 bases are TGTTCCAGTAGTTCCGGGAGGAGGGGGCTCGATGGCTACACCTTC. It codes for CSSSSGRRGLDGYTF.

The V gene is TRBV24-1, the J gene TRBJ2-5, with TRBD1 matching 9 bases. CDR1 and CDR2 from the germline V gene are KGHDR and SFDVKD. CDR3 size: 17 residues. V was clipped by 5 bases and J by 2 bases; unmatched bases: 11. The CDR3 region is CATSATKADRGQETQYF. The CDR3 DNA reads TGTGCCACCAGTGCGACAAAGGCGGACAGGGGACAAGAGACCCAGTACTTC.

This clonotype has just one count. V and J are TRBV20-1 and TRBJ2-7; D is unresolved. CDR3 length equals 13 residues. CDR1 and CDR2 from the germline V gene are DFQATT and SNEGSKA (reference sequence). Trimming took 1 base from V and 5 from J, leaving 12 bases between them. CDR3 in DNA: TGCAGTGCTAGAGTCCTCACCTACAACGAGCAGTACTTC. Translation: CSARVLTYNEQYF.

This clonotype was found many times. This chain uses TRBV4-1 with TRBJ2-1; 8 bases are shared with TRBD2. Trimming took 3 bases from V and 3 from J; bases not matched to a gene: 7. Germline lookup yields CDR1 MGHRA and CDR2 YSYEKL. The CDR3 extends over 16 amino acids. CDR3 sequence: CASSHPLAGFYNEQFF. The CDR3 DNA follows: TGCGCCAGCAGCCACCCTCTAGCGGGCTTCTACAATGAGCAGTTCTTC.

Comment on this clonotype: A much larger clone lies one base from this, so it may be a read error. The CDR3 DNA is TGCGCCATCAGCGACGCGGGACAGAACAATGAGCAGTTCTTC. Translating gives CAISDAGQNNEQFF. The rearrangement joins TRBV4-1 to TRBJ2-1; TRBD1 is a possible D gene (7 bases). This CDR3 region has 14 residues. Germline values: CDR1 MGHRA, CDR2 YSYEKL.

The rearrangement joins TRBV3-1 to TRBJ2-1, with 7 bases lining up with TRBD2. The CDR3 sequence is 13 residues long. Trimming at V came to 2 bases and at J to 9 bases, leaving 4 bases not matched to a gene. CDR1 and CDR2 (germline): LGHDT, YNNKEL (reference sequence). The CDR3 DNA follows: TGTGCCAGCAGCCAACTAGCGGTGTTTGAGCAGTTCTTC. This codes for CASSQLAVFEQFF.